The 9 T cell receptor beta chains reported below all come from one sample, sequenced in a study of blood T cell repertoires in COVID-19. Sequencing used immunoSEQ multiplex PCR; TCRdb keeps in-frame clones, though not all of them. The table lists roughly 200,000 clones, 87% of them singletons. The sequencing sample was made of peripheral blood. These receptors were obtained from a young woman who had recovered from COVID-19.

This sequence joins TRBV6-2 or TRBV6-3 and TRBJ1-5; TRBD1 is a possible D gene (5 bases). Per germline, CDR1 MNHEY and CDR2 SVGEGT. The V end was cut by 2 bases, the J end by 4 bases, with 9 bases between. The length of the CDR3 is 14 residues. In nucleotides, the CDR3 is TGTGCCAGCAGTTACACAGGACCGAATCAGCCCCAGCATTTT. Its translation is CASSYTGPNQPQHF.

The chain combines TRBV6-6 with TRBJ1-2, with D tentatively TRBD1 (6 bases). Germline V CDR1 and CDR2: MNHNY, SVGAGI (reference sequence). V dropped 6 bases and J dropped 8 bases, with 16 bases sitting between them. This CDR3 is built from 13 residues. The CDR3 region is CASRAQQGLGYTF. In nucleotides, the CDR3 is TGTGCCAGCAGGGCGCAACAGGGATTGGGCTACACCTTC.

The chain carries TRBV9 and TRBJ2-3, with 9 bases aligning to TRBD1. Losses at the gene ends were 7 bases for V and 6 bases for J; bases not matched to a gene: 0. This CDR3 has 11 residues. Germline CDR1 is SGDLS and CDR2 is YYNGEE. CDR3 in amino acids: CASGTGDTQYF. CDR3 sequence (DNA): TGTGCCAGCGGGACAGGGGATACGCAGTATTTT.

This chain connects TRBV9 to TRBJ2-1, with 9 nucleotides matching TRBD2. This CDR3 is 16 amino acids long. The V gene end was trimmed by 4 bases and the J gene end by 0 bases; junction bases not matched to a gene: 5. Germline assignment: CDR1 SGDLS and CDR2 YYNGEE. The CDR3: CASSPPAGGSYNEQFF. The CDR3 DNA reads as TGTGCCAGCAGCCCCCCAGCGGGAGGCTCCTACAATGAGCAGTTCTTC.

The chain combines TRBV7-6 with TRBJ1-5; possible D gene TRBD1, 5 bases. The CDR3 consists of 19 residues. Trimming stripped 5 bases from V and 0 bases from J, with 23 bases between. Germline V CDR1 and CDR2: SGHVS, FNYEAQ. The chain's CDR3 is CASSPLGGSARYSNQPQHF. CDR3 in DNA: TGTGCCAGCAGCCCCCTGGGGGGTTCCGCACGATATAGCAATCAGCCCCAGCATTTT.

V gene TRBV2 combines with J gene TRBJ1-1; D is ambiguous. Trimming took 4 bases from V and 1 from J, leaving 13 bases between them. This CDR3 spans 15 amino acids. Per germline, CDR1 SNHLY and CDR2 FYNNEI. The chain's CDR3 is CASSGIVTGNTEAFF. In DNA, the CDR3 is TGTGCCAGCAGTGGAATTGTGACGGGGAACACTGAAGCTTTCTTT.

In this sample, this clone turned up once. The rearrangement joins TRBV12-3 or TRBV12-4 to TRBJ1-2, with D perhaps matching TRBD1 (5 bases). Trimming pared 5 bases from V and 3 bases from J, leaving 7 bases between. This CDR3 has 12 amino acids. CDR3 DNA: TGTGCCAGCAGTCCGACAGACTATGGCTACACCTTC. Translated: CASSPTDYGYTF.

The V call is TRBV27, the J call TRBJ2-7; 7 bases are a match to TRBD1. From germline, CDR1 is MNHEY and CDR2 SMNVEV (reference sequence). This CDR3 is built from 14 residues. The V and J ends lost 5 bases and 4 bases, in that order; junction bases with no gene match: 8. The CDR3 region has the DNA TGTGCCAGCAGTCCTACCAGGGGGACGTACGAGCAGTACTTC. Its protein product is CASSPTRGTYEQYF.

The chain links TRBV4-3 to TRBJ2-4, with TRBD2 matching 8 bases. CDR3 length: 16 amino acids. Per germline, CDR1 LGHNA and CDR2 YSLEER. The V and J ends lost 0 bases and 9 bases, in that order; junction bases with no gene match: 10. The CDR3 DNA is TGCGCCAGCAGCCAAGATCGGCCTAGCGGGTCCGCCATTCAGTACTTC. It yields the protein CASSQDRPSGSAIQYF.